This is a list of T cell receptor beta chains from one sample in a study of blood T cell repertoires in COVID-19. TCRdb keeps only in-frame clones here, not all; method: immunoSEQ multiplex PCR. Among approximately 230,000 clones listed, around four fifths were seen once. Sequencing used peripheral blood. All receptors derive from a man younger than 40 with active or convalescent COVID-19. The CDR3 runs from the conserved cysteine through the conserved F or W. D genes are given only for firm matches. Clone size appears in some rows only: once, few, many, or a class for an expanded clone.

-	-	TRBV7-9	TRBJ2-5	12	CATRAHQETQYF	TGTGCCACCCGCGCCCACCAAGAGACCCAGTACTTC
few	-	TRBV5-8	TRBJ1-3	13	CASTPWAGNTIYF	TGTGCCAGCACCCCCTGGGCCGGAAACACCATATATTTT
-	-	TRBV4-3	TRBJ1-4	15	CASSPHEGTNEKLFF	TGCGCCAGCAGCCCCCATGAGGGCACTAATGAAAAACTGTTTTTT
-	-	TRBV2	TRBJ2-2	14	CASRANTNTGELFF	TGTGCCAGCAGAGCCAATACCAACACCGGGGAGCTGTTTTTT
-	TRBD2	TRBV10-3	TRBJ2-1	14	CAIRKREAFNEQFF	TGTGCCATCAGGAAGCGGGAGGCTTTCAATGAGCAGTTCTTC
-	-	TRBV6-5	TRBJ1-2	16	CASSYSMEDFLYGYTF	TGTGCCAGCAGTTACTCGATGGAGGATTTTTTATATGGCTACACCTTC
-	TRBD1	TRBV7-2	TRBJ1-2	13	CASSPDRDYGYTF	TGTGCCAGCAGCCCCGACAGGGACTATGGCTACACCTTC
-	-	TRBV6-6	TRBJ1-2	13	CASSSGIHYGYTF	TGTGCCAGCAGCTCCGGGATCCACTATGGCTACACCTTC
-	TRBD1	TRBV28	TRBJ2-6	15	CASSPGGSGANVLTF	TGTGCCAGCAGCCCAGGGGGCTCTGGGGCCAACGTCCTGACTTTC
-	-	TRBV12-5	TRBJ1-3	15	CASGLDSGIGNTIYF	TGTGCTAGTGGTTTGGATTCAGGGATAGGAAACACCATATATTTT
-	-	TRBV27	TRBJ1-4	16	CASSPVLNPTNEKLFF	TGTGCCAGCAGCCCGGTCCTTAACCCAACTAATGAAAAACTGTTTTTT
-	-	TRBV30	TRBJ1-3	14	CAWGRILPGNTIYF	TGTGCCTGGGGCCGGATACTACCTGGAAACACCATATATTTT
-	TRBD1	TRBV4-1	TRBJ1-2	16	CASSPIPGQGVRGYTF	TGCGCCAGCAGCCCCATCCCGGGACAGGGGGTCCGGGGCTACACCTTC
-	TRBD1	TRBV4-3	TRBJ2-5	15	CASSPSDRAPETQYF	TGCGCCAGCAGCCCCTCGGACAGGGCACCGGAGACCCAGTACTTC
few	TRBD1	TRBV7-9	TRBJ2-7	14	CASSLAGGSYEQYF	TGTGCCAGCAGCTTGGCAGGGGGCTCCTACGAGCAGTACTTC
once	-	TRBV6-4	TRBJ2-1	18	CASSPTDIDRTPYNEQFF	TGTGCCAGCAGCCCCACGGATATAGACAGGACCCCCTACAATGAGCAGTTCTTC
few	TRBD1	TRBV18	TRBJ1-5	15	CASSVSPRGNQPQHF	TGTGCCAGCTCCGTATCCCCCAGGGGGAATCAGCCCCAGCATTTT
-	TRBD2	TRBV11-2	TRBJ2-2	17	CASSLGSGGWNTGELFF	TGTGCCAGCAGCTTAGGCTCGGGGGGTTGGAACACCGGGGAGCTGTTTTTT
-	-	TRBV24-1	TRBJ1-1	15	CATSRPRHKNTEAFF	TGTGCCACCAGCCGTCCGCGACACAAGAACACTGAAGCTTTCTTT
-	TRBD2	TRBV9	TRBJ2-1	15	CASSLSGSSYNEQFF	TGTGCCAGTTCCCTCAGCGGGAGCTCCTACAATGAGCAGTTCTTC
few	-	TRBV6-5	TRBJ2-7	11	CASSYMGAQYF	TGTGCCAGCAGTTACATGGGGGCGCAGTACTTC
-	TRBD1	TRBV28	TRBJ1-5	14	CASSTGAGGQPQHF	TGTGCCAGCAGCACAGGGGCAGGCGGGCAGCCCCAGCATTTT
-	-	TRBV11-2	TRBJ1-2	16	CASSPDGRGFNYGYTF	TGTGCCAGCAGCCCAGACGGGAGGGGGTTTAACTATGGCTACACCTTC
-	TRBD2	TRBV2	TRBJ2-1	15	CASSGTSGAPNEQFF	TGTGCCAGCAGTGGAACTAGCGGGGCACCCAATGAGCAGTTCTTC
-	TRBD1	TRBV6-5	TRBJ1-2	14	CASSRQGFGYGYTF	TGTGCCAGCAGCCGACAGGGTTTCGGTTATGGCTACACCTTC
-	-	TRBV21-1	TRBJ1-3	16	CASSKGVADSGNTIYF	TGTGCCAGCAGCAAAGGGGTGGCGGACTCTGGAAACACCATATATTTT